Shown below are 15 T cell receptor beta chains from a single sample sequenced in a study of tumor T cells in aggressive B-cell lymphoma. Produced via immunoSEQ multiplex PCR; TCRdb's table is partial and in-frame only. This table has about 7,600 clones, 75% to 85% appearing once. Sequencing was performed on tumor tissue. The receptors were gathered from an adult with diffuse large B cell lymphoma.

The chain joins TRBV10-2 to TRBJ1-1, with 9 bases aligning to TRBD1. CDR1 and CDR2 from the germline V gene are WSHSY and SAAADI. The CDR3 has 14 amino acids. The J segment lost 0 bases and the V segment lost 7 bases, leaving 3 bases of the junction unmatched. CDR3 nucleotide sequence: TGCGCCAGCACCTGGGACAGGGTGAACACTGAAGCTTTCTTT. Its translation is CASTWDRVNTEAFF.

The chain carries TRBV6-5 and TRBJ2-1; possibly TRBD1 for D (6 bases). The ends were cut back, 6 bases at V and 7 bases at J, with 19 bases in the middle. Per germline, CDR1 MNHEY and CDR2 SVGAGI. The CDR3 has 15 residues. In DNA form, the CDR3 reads TGTGCCAGCAGCCCCACAGGGTCTGCTTGGAATGAGCAGTTCTTC. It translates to CASSPTGSAWNEQFF.

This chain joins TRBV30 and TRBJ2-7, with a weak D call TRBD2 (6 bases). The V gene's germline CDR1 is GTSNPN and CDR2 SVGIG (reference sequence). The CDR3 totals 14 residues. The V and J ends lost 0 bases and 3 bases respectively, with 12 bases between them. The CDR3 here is CAWSVSSGDYEQYF. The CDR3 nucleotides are TGTGCCTGGAGTGTTAGTTCGGGGGACTACGAGCAGTACTTC.

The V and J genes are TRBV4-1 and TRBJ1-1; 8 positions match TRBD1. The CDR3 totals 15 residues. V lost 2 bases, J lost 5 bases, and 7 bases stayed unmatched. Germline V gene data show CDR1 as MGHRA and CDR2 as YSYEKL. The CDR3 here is CASSQRFRTGTEAFF. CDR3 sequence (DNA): TGCGCCAGCAGCCAACGATTTAGGACAGGGACTGAAGCTTTCTTT.

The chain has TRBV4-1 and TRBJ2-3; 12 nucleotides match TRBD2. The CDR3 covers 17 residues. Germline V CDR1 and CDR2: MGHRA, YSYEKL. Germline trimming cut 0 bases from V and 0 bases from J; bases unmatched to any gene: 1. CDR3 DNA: TGCGCCAGCAGCCAAGACGGACTAGCGGGAAGCACAGATACGCAGTATTTT. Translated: CASSQDGLAGSTDTQYF.

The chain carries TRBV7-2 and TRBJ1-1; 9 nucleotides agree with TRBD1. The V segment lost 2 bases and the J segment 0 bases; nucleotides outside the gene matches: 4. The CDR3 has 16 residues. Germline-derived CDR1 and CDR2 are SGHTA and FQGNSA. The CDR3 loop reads CASSLLGTGLNTEAFF. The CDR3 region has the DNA TGTGCCAGCAGCTTATTAGGGACAGGGCTGAACACTGAAGCTTTCTTT.

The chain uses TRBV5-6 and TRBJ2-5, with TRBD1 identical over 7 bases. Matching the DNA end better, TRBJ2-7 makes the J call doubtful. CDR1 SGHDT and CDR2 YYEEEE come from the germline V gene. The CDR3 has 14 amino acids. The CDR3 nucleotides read TGTGCCAGCACCCGACAGGGTGGTTTCTACGAGCAGTACTTC. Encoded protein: CASTRQGGFYEQYF.

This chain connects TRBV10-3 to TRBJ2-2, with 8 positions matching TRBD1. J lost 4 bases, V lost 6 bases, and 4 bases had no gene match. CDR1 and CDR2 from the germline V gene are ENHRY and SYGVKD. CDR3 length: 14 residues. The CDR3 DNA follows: TGTGCCATCAGGGGACAGGTTAGCACCGGGGAGCTGTTTTTT. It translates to CAIRGQVSTGELFF.

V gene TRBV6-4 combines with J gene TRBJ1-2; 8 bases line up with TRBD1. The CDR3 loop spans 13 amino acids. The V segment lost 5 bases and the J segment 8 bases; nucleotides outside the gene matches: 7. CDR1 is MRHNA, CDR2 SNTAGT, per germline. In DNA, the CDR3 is TGTGCCAGCAGTATACAGGGGGAGGAGGGCTACACCTTC. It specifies CASSIQGEEGYTF.

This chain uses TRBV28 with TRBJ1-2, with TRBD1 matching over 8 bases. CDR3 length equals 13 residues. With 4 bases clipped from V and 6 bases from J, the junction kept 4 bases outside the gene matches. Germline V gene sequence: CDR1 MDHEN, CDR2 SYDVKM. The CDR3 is CASSWTGSHGYTF. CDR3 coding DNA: TGTGCCAGCAGTTGGACAGGGAGTCATGGCTACACCTTC.

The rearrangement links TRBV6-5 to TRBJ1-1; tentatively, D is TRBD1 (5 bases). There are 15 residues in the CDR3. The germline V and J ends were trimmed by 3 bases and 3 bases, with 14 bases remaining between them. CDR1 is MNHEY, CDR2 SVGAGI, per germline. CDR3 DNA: TGTGCCAGCAGTTATCAGGGTAGGTCGGACACTGAAGCTTTCTTT. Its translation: CASSYQGRSDTEAFF.

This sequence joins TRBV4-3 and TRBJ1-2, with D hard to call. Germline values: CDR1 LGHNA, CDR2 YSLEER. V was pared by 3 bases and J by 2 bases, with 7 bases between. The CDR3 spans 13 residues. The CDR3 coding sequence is TGCGCCAGCAGCCAGACGGGAAACTATGGCTACACCTTC. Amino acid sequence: CASSQTGNYGYTF.

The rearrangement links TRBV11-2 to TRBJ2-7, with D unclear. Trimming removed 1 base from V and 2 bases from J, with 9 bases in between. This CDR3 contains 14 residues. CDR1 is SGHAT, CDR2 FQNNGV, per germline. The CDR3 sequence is CASSLGARPYEQYV. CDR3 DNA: TGTGCCAGCAGCTTAGGGGCCCGACCCTACGAGCAGTACGTC.

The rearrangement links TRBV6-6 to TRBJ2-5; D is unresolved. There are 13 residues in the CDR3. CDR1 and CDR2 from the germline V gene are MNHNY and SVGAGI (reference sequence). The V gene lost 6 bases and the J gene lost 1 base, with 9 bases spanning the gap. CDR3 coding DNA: TGTGCCAGCAGCCTACTGATCCAAGAGACCCAGTACTTC. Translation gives CASSLLIQETQYF.

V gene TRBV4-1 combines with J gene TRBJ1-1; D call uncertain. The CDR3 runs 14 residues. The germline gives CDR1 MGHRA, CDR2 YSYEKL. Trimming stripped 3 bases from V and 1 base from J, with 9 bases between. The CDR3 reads CASSHEEGNTEAFF. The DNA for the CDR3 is TGCGCCAGCAGCCACGAGGAGGGGAACACTGAAGCTTTCTTT.